Sequencing of this T cell receptor (beta chain) was carried out in a study of T-cell memory formation after mild COVID-19. Points from the study as a whole: Contracting clones, day 15 to 85, had balanced CD4/CD8, and later expanders favored CD4+.

Germline CDR1 SGHRS, CDR2 YFSETQ. This CDR3 spans 16 amino acids. With 4 bases removed from V and 1 base from J, the gap between germline ends came to 17 bases. This clonotype was recorded a few times. Its antigen is unknown. TCRdb fed the 5' RACE reads into MiXCR, producing one record per CDR3 protein. This sample has around 440,000 distinct CDR3 sequences; around a sixth occur once, and the top ten carry approximately 13%. This TCR came from an adult woman who had mild COVID-19 (a few samples of this study predate the infection). Cell type and time point are not known. The rearrangement uses TRBV5-1 and TRBJ2-5; D might be TRBD1 (6 bases). Sequenced material: PBMCs or a T cell subset sorted from them (not recorded which). The CDR3 DNA reads as TGCGCCAGCAGCACCGGACAGTTTGGGGCCCAAGAGACCCAGTACTTC. Protein product: CASSTGQFGAQETQYF.